The sequence of this TCR beta chain was determined in a study of T cells expressing NK-cell markers. TCRdb reprocessed the 5' RACE reads and keeps a single row for each CDR3 protein, giving no DNA. The sample has hundreds of thousands of distinct CDR3 sequences. CDR3 size: 14 residues. Germline V gene lookup returns CDR1 DFQATT and CDR2 SNEGSKA (reference sequence). Study conclusions and caveats: The contribution of dominant NKG2C+ clonotypes to CD8+ T cells in roughly 6 donors was 1.0-7.0%.

Remarks on this clonotype: No antigen is known for it.

Sequencing was performed on blood T cells: a sorted CD56 or NKG2C T cell subset, CD4+ or CD8+ T cells, or bulk PBMC T cells (not recorded which). The rearrangement links TRBV20-1 to TRBJ2-3; TCRdb proposes TRBD1, but this gene call is untestable without DNA. This TCR derives from a man between 18 and 29 years old in good health. The CDR3 reads CSAWGLIGTDTQYF.